The clone carrying this T cell receptor (beta chain) has only a few counts. These data originate in a study of human T cells and chemical hapten exposure. TCRdb passed the RACE reads through MiXCR, listing each CDR3 protein once. Of 130,000 or so distinct CDR3 sequences listed, about 8.2% were seen once; the top ten hold around 2%. Sample time point: healthy volunteer bleed at 2 weeks. Total RNA was isolated from unfractionated whole blood. This CDR3 is built from 12 residues. V was pared by 2 bases and J by 5 bases, with 6 bases between. This receptor was identified in a male donor in good health. Some clones in this sample may be carry-over from other donors' samples. Sequences were obtained from whole blood. This chain joins TRBV12-3 or TRBV12-4 and TRBJ1-1; D is unresolved. The CDR3 spells CASSLRWTEAFF. DNA for the CDR3: TGTGCCAGCAGTTTACGGTGGACTGAAGCTTTCTTT.